These 25 T cell receptor beta chains share one sample of origin, sequenced in a study of cytomegalovirus exposure and HLA in healthy donors (dated by TCRdb to about 2017). Libraries were built with the immunoSEQ multiplex PCR assay. For the multiplex PCR, a mixture combining 60 forward primers for TCR Vbeta segments and 13 reverse primers for TCR Jbeta segments was used. TCRdb took this table from immuneACCESS and kept in-frame rearrangements with V and J called. Such tables lack part of the clones; where checked against another copy, unresolved V genes explain under half of the gap, and the rest is unexplained. This sample has some 120,000 clones in its table, and approximately 78% of those were observed once. The leading ten clones occupy roughly 11% of the sample. Sequences were obtained from PBMCs. The source of these receptors is a man aged 25-40 years in good health and CMV-seropositive.

This clone was observed a handful of times. The V call is TRBV28, the J call TRBJ2-7; 7 nucleotides line up with TRBD1. The CDR3 loop spans 15 amino acids. Looked up from germline, CDR1 is MDHEN and CDR2 is SYDVKM. Unmatched junction bases numbered 11, after V lost 7 bases and J lost 2 bases. CDR3 region: CASIRTQGQTYEQYF. CDR3 nucleotide sequence: TGTGCCAGCATCCGAACTCAGGGACAGACCTACGAGCAGTACTTC.

This chain connects TRBV19 to TRBJ1-1, with 8 nucleotides matching TRBD1. CDR3 length equals 14 residues. From germline, CDR1 is LNHDA and CDR2 SQIVND (reference sequence). Trimming removed 9 bases from V and 0 bases from J; junction bases left unmatched: 6. The CDR3 is CASKGDRMNTEAFF. Written as DNA, the CDR3 is TGTGCCAGCAAAGGGGACAGGATGAACACTGAAGCTTTCTTT.

The chain combines TRBV4-2 with TRBJ1-1; D gene ambiguous. The CDR3 has 13 amino acids. Between the trimmed V and J ends, which lost 1 base and 7 bases, there was a span of 10 bases. The germline CDR1 and CDR2 sequences are LGHNA and YNFKEQ. The CDR3 sequence is CASSQGFPFEAFF. CDR3 sequence (DNA): TGTGCCAGCAGCCAAGGTTTCCCGTTTGAAGCTTTCTTT.

The rearrangement uses TRBV4-3 and TRBJ1-2; 9 bases are shared with TRBD1. CDR1 LGHNA and CDR2 YSLEER come from the germline V gene. CDR3 length: 14 residues. V gave up 3 bases and J gave up 4 bases; unmatched junction bases: 3. The CDR3 sequence is CASSQRTGAYGYTF. CDR3 coding DNA: TGCGCCAGCAGCCAGAGGACAGGGGCCTATGGCTACACCTTC.

This chain connects TRBV28 to TRBJ1-2; no reliable D call. Germline V CDR1 and CDR2: MDHEN, SYDVKM. Trimming pared 2 bases from V and 5 bases from J, leaving 12 bases between. This CDR3 is 14 amino acids long. The CDR3 is CASSLSSGNYGYTF. CDR3 coding DNA: TGTGCCAGCAGTTTAAGTTCGGGGAATTATGGCTACACCTTC.

Notes on this clone: Other DNA sequences in this sample translate to the same CDR3. The chain joins TRBV28 to TRBJ1-1; 9 nucleotides agree with TRBD1. V lost 4 bases and J lost 3; bases outside the gene matches: 3. Germline V gives CDR1 MDHEN, CDR2 SYDVKM. This CDR3 spans 14 amino acids. CDR3 DNA sequence: TGTGCCAGCAGTTCGGGACAGGGAGACACTGAAGCTTTCTTT. Translated: CASSSGQGDTEAFF. Full variable domain (remainder filled in from reference TRBV28 and TRBJ1-1): DVKVTQSSRYLVKRTGEKVFLECVQDMDHENMFWYRQDPGLGLRLIYFSYDVKMKEKGDIPEGYSVSREKKERFSLILESASTNQTSMYLCASSSGQGDTEAFFGQGTRLTVV.

This chain joins TRBV6-4 and TRBJ2-1; TRBD2 agrees at 12 bases. Per germline, CDR1 MRHNA and CDR2 SNTAGT. With V trimmed by 3 bases and J by 8 bases, 8 bases remained unmatched. The CDR3 has 16 amino acids. The CDR3 coding sequence is TGTGCCAGCAGTGAGGGACCTAGCGGGAGGGCCTATGAGCAGTTCTTC. Translated, it gives CASSEGPSGRAYEQFF.

In DNA, the CDR3 is TGTGCCAGCAGCTTGGCCTACCGGGACAGGGGAGGTCAAGAGACCCAGTACTTC. Translated: CASSLAYRDRGGQETQYF. The chain has TRBV5-4 and TRBJ2-5, with 10 bases lining up with TRBD1. The germline V gene encodes CDR1 SGHNT and CDR2 YYREEE (reference sequence). The CDR3 is 18 residues long. Trimming at V came to 0 bases and at J to 2 bases, leaving 10 bases not matched to a gene.

The chain links TRBV5-6 to TRBJ2-3; 10 bases fit TRBD1. Germline CDR1 is SGHDT and CDR2 is YYEEEE. The V segment lost 0 bases and the J segment 4 bases; nucleotides outside the gene matches: 11. The CDR3 extends over 18 amino acids. CDR3 protein: CASSLDVTGGEGADTQYF. CDR3 in DNA: TGTGCCAGCAGCTTGGATGTGACAGGGGGCGAGGGGGCAGATACGCAGTATTTT. Together with reference TRBV5-6 and TRBJ2-3, the CDR3 gives the full variable domain: DAGVTQSPTHLIKTRGQQVTLRCSPKSGHDTVSWYQQALGQGPQFIFQYYEEEERQRGNFPDRFSGHQFPNYSSELNVNALLLGDSALYLCASSLDVTGGEGADTQYFGPGTRLTVL.

The chain combines TRBV7-2 with TRBJ1-1; no firm D call. The CDR3 sequence is 13 residues long. Trimming removed 2 bases from V and 1 base from J, with 5 bases in between. Germline values: CDR1 SGHTA, CDR2 FQGNSA. The chain's CDR3 is CASSLQKNTEAFF. The CDR3 nucleotides read TGTGCCAGCAGCTTACAGAAGAACACTGAAGCTTTCTTT.

The chain carries TRBV5-6 and TRBJ2-3; 8 bases fit TRBD2. V gave up 2 bases and J gave up 7 bases; unmatched junction bases: 6. Germline V gives CDR1 SGHDT, CDR2 YYEEEE. The CDR3 contains 14 residues. The CDR3 region is CASSFGGGFNTQYF. In DNA form, the CDR3 reads TGTGCCAGCAGCTTCGGGGGGGGTTTTAATACGCAGTATTTT.

V and J are TRBV2 and TRBJ2-3, with TRBD1 identical over 10 bases. This CDR3 contains 15 residues. The ends lost 6 bases at V and 2 bases at J; junction bases unmatched: 5. The germline V gene has CDR1 SNHLY and CDR2 FYNNEI. The CDR3 DNA is TGTGCCAGCAGCCCCGACAGGGGGCTCACAGATACGCAGTATTTT. Amino acid sequence: CASSPDRGLTDTQYF.

The V gene is TRBV19, the J gene TRBJ1-5; D might be TRBD1 (5 bases). The CDR3 consists of 15 residues. The V gene lost 10 bases and the J gene lost 0 bases, with 16 bases spanning the gap. Germline CDR1 and CDR2: LNHDA and SQIVND (reference sequence). CDR3 in amino acids: CATWTRTGSNQPQHF. In DNA form, the CDR3 reads TGTGCCACTTGGACACGAACCGGTAGCAATCAGCCCCAGCATTTT.

The chain recombines TRBV4-1 with TRBJ1-5; weak D call: TRBD1 (5 bases). Trimming removed 4 bases from V and 0 bases from J, with 13 bases in between. Germline CDR1 is MGHRA and CDR2 is YSYEKL. There are 16 residues in the CDR3. CDR3 sequence (DNA): TGCGCCAGCAGCCGAGATACAGGTATTAGCAATCAGCCCCAGCATTTT. Protein sequence: CASSRDTGISNQPQHF.

V is TRBV2 and J is TRBJ1-2; possibly TRBD1 for D (6 bases). The germline CDR1 and CDR2 sequences are SNHLY and FYNNEI. V lost 5 bases to trimming and J lost 4 bases, with 17 bases between them. This CDR3 spans 15 amino acids. As DNA, the CDR3 is TGTGCCAGCAGTACGAATGAAGAAGGGGGCTATGGCTACACCTTC. Translation: CASSTNEEGGYGYTF.

This clone has more than one count but fewer than ten. The chain recombines TRBV18 with TRBJ1-3; TRBD1 agrees at 7 bases. Germline CDR1 KGHSH, CDR2 LQKENI. This CDR3 has 16 amino acids. Germline trimming cut 4 bases from V and 2 bases from J; bases unmatched to any gene: 8. The CDR3 DNA reads as TGTGCCAGCTCACGAGGGAGACAGGGTGCTGGAAACACCATATATTTT. Its translation: CASSRGRQGAGNTIYF. Supplemented by reference TRBV18 and TRBJ1-3, the full variable domain reads NAGVMQNPRHLVRRRGQEARLRCSPMKGHSHVYWYRQLPEEGLKFMVYLQKENIIDESGMPKERFSAEFPKEGPSILRIQQVVRGDSAAYFCASSRGRQGAGNTIYFGEGSWLTVV.

V is TRBV29-1 and J is TRBJ2-3; TRBD2 agrees at 7 bases. With 7 bases clipped from V and 0 bases from J, the junction kept 4 bases outside the gene matches. The germline V gene encodes CDR1 SQVTM and CDR2 ANQGSEA. There are 13 residues in the CDR3. This CDR3 reads CSGISGSTDTQYF. The DNA of the CDR3 is TGCAGCGGGATTAGCGGGAGCACAGATACGCAGTATTTT.

This clone was recorded once. This sequence joins TRBV5-1 and TRBJ2-5; 8 nucleotides agree with TRBD1. The junction had 6 bases not matched to a gene; V was cut back by 4 bases and J by 4 bases. In germline, CDR1 is SGHRS, CDR2 YFSETQ. The CDR3 covers 14 residues. This CDR3 is CASSPGDRRETQYF. In DNA, the CDR3 is TGCGCCAGCAGCCCCGGGGACAGGAGAGAGACCCAGTACTTC. Full variable domain (remainder filled in from reference TRBV5-1 and TRBJ2-5): KAGVTQTPRYLIKTRGQQVTLSCSPISGHRSVSWYQQTPGQGLQFLFEYFSETQRNKGNFPGRFSGRQFSNSRSEMNVSTLELGDSALYLCASSPGDRRETQYFGPGTRLLVL.

The chain recombines TRBV5-1 with TRBJ2-7; TRBD1 is a possible D gene (5 bases). V shed 4 bases and J shed 7 bases, with 15 bases lying between them. The CDR3 totals 13 residues. Germline CDR1 and CDR2: SGHRS and YFSETQ. As DNA, the CDR3 is TGCGCCAGCAGCAACGACAGATCGACTGAGCAGTACTTC. This encodes CASSNDRSTEQYF.

The chain combines TRBV25-1 with TRBJ2-2; the match to TRBD1 covers 10 bases. V was pared by 4 bases and J by 5 bases, with 4 bases of the junction left unmatched. The CDR3 loop spans 15 amino acids. Per the germline V gene, CDR1 is MGHDK and CDR2 is SYGVNS. CDR3 residues: CASSVGQGRTGELFF. The CDR3 coding sequence is TGTGCCAGCAGTGTGGGACAGGGGAGGACCGGGGAGCTGTTTTTT.

Written as DNA, the CDR3 is TGCGCCAGCAGAGGGGGACAGTCGTTCTACGAGCAGTACTTC. This translates into CASRGGQSFYEQYF. The V gene is TRBV5-1, the J gene TRBJ2-7; 7 bases are a match to TRBD1. The J segment lost 3 bases and the V segment lost 5 bases, leaving 8 bases of the junction unmatched. Per the germline V gene, CDR1 is SGHRS and CDR2 is YFSETQ. This CDR3 contains 14 residues.

This clone was detected only a few times. The genes are TRBV6-5 and TRBJ2-7, with 7 bases that match TRBD1. CDR3 length: 15 amino acids. From germline, CDR1 is MNHEY and CDR2 SVGAGI. J gave up 0 bases and V 2 bases, and 4 bases lay outside the gene matches. The CDR3 DNA follows: TGTGCCAGCAGTTACGCTCGGGACAGCTCCTACGAGCAGTACTTC. This encodes CASSYARDSSYEQYF.

The genes are TRBV19 and TRBJ1-1; 7 nucleotides align to TRBD1. This CDR3 comprises 17 residues. Germline-derived CDR1 and CDR2 are LNHDA and SQIVND (reference sequence). Trimming took 6 bases from V and 4 from J; bases not matched to a gene: 17. The CDR3 protein is CASRHLGQPSSGTEAFF. CDR3 DNA: TGTGCCAGTAGGCATCTGGGACAGCCCTCGAGCGGCACTGAAGCTTTCTTT.

The gene calls are TRBV20-1 and TRBJ2-5, with D unresolved. This CDR3 contains 10 residues. Trimming took off 6 bases at V and 6 bases at J, with 8 bases between the two ends. Germline-derived CDR1 and CDR2 are DFQATT and SNEGSKA (reference sequence). CDR3 sequence: CSASPKTQYF. Here the CDR3 DNA reads TGCAGTGCGAGCCCCAAGACCCAGTACTTC.

The CDR3 bases are TGTGCCACCGACACCGCGACCTCGACAGGGGTCCCTGAAGCTTTCTTT. Protein product: CATDTATSTGVPEAFF. The rearrangement uses TRBV2 and TRBJ1-1; 8 nucleotides align to TRBD1. V lost 10 bases, J lost 6 bases, and 19 bases stayed unmatched. The CDR3 totals 16 residues. Germline V gene data show CDR1 as SNHLY and CDR2 as FYNNEI.